This is a list of T cell receptor beta chains from one sample in a study of blood T cell repertoires in COVID-19. Sequenced by immunoSEQ multiplex PCR; TCRdb stores in-frame clones only, minus some. The repertoire holds about 140,000 clones, with roughly 90% as singletons. The sample consisted of peripheral blood. The receptors originated from a man aged 50-59 years with active or convalescent COVID-19. Both conserved end residues are part of each CDR3. The D gene is left open where the match is weak. Clone size, where shown, is once, few, many, or a class for clones that have expanded.

size,J,D,V,DNA,CDR3
.,TRBJ2-7,.,TRBV29-1,TGCAGCGCCCTTCGGAGGCCCTACGAGCAGTACTTC,CSALRRPYEQYF
.,TRBJ1-2,.,TRBV9,TGTGCCAGCAGCGTAGCGGGTTATGGCTACACCTTC,CASSVAGYGYTF
once,TRBJ1-3,TRBD1,TRBV4-2,TGTGCCAGCAGCCAAGATTTCGGGACAGGGATCAGCTCTGGAAACACCATATATTTT,CASSQDFGTGISSGNTIYF
.,TRBJ2-2,TRBD2,TRBV4-2,TGTGCCAGCAGCCAAGTACCGCTGGGACTAGCGGGAGGCACCGGGGAGCTGTTTTTT,CASSQVPLGLAGGTGELFF
.,TRBJ1-3,.,TRBV9,TGTGCCAGCAGCGCGGGAGGGGGACTAAGCACCATATATTTT,CASSAGGGLSTIYF
.,TRBJ1-4,.,TRBV5-1,TGCGCCAGCAGCTTCGGGGAGGCTAATGAAAAACTGTTTTTT,CASSFGEANEKLFF
.,TRBJ1-2,.,TRBV9,TGTGCCAGCAGCGTAACAGGGATTTATGGCTACACCTTC,CASSVTGIYGYTF
.,TRBJ2-1,TRBD1,TRBV6-5,TGTGCCAGCAGTTACTCCAGGACAGGGGGCAATGAGCAGTTCTTC,CASSYSRTGGNEQFF
.,TRBJ2-7,TRBD2,TRBV4-2,TGTGCCAGCAGCTCACAAGCTGGACTAGCGGGAGGGCCCGCCTACGAGCAGTACTTC,CASSSQAGLAGGPAYEQYF
.,TRBJ2-1,.,TRBV29-1,TGCAGCGCGACCTATCCGCCTGGCAATGAGCAGTTCTTC,CSATYPPGNEQFF
.,TRBJ1-1,TRBD1,TRBV6-5,TGTGCCAGCAGGGGGACAGGGGTTAGGACTGAAGCTTTCTTT,CASRGTGVRTEAFF
.,TRBJ2-7,.,TRBV18,TGTGCCAGCTCATCAAACACAGGGTCCTACGAGCAGTACTTC,CASSSNTGSYEQYF
.,TRBJ1-1,.,TRBV6-6,TGTGCCAGCAGTATTACAGAGAACACTGAAGCTTTCTTT,CASSITENTEAFF
.,TRBJ1-3,TRBD1,TRBV16,TGTGCCAGCAGCCAAACTCTATCTCCGGGACAGGGAAACACCATATATTTT,CASSQTLSPGQGNTIYF
.,TRBJ1-1,TRBD1,TRBV14,TGTGCCAGCAGCCCTCAACAGGGGGGCACTGAAGCTTTCTTT,CASSPQQGGTEAFF
.,TRBJ2-7,.,TRBV5-1,TGCGCCAGCAGCTTGTTATCGGGAAATCCTCCCTACGAGCAGTACTTC,CASSLLSGNPPYEQYF
once,TRBJ2-1,TRBD2,TRBV11-2,TGTGCCAGCAGCTTAGGGACTAGCGGGAGTTATGAGCAGTTCTTC,CASSLGTSGSYEQFF
.,TRBJ1-4,.,TRBV3-1/TRBV3-2,TGTGCCAGCAGCCAAGATTCTGGCCACCACCCTAATGAAAAACTGTTTTTT,CASSQDSGHHPNEKLFF
.,TRBJ2-2,TRBD1,TRBV4-1,TGCGCCAGCAGCCAAGCCGGCCCGGGACAGGGTCGCACCGGGGAGCTGTTTTTT,CASSQAGPGQGRTGELFF
few,TRBJ2-7,.,TRBV18,TGTGCCAGCTCACCACTCGGTTACGAGCAGTACTTC,CASSPLGYEQYF
.,TRBJ2-7,TRBD1,TRBV7-9,TGTGCCAGCAGCGACAGGGTTCTCTCCTACGAGCAGTACTTC,CASSDRVLSYEQYF
.,TRBJ2-7,TRBD2,TRBV6-6,TGTGCCAGCAGTCGACTAGCGGCAGGTTACGAGCAGTACTTC,CASSRLAAGYEQYF
.,TRBJ2-5,.,TRBV7-2,TGTGCCAGCAGCTTAGGTGCGGTAACGGCGGGTCGGGAGACCCAGTACTTC,CASSLGAVTAGRETQYF
once,TRBJ2-1,.,TRBV28,TGTGCCAGCAGTGTAGCGCTTAATGAGCAGTTCTTC,CASSVALNEQFF
.,TRBJ1-4,TRBD1,TRBV6-5,TGTGCCAGCAGTCCCCGACAGGGTAAAGATGAAAAACTGTTTTTT,CASSPRQGKDEKLFF